The 8 T cell receptor beta chains given below trace back to one sample, sequenced in a study of blood T cell repertoires in COVID-19. Data came from immunoSEQ multiplex PCR; TCRdb stores just in-frame clones and leaves some out. This sample has a few hundred thousand clones, with about 83% found just once. Source material: peripheral blood. The receptors were gathered from a woman in her forties or fifties with acute or convalescent COVID-19.

The genes are TRBV25-1 and TRBJ2-7; 8 nucleotides line up with TRBD2. The CDR3 is 14 amino acids. V dropped 6 bases and J dropped 1; count of bases not matched to a gene: 5. Per the germline V gene, CDR1 is MGHDK and CDR2 is SYGVNS. Here the CDR3 DNA reads TGTGCCAGCAGCCAGACTAGCGCTTCCTACGAGCAGTACTTC. Residues: CASSQTSASYEQYF.

V is TRBV24-1 and J is TRBJ1-2; 10 bases line up with TRBD1. CDR1 is KGHDR and CDR2 is SFDVKD in the germline V gene. J was trimmed by 8 bases and V by 4 bases; bases with no gene match: 15. There are 17 residues in the CDR3. The CDR3 coding sequence is TGTGCCACCAGTGACGCCGGGACAGGGGAGTGGATAGGAGGCTACACCTTC. As protein: CATSDAGTGEWIGGYTF.

The chain combines TRBV6-2 or TRBV6-3 with TRBJ1-5; a weak D match, TRBD1 (5 bases). Trimming took 0 bases from V and 4 from J, leaving 16 bases between them. The CDR3 runs 17 residues. CDR1 MNHEY and CDR2 SVGEGT come from the germline V gene. The CDR3 region has the DNA TGTGCCAGCAGTTACTCGTTGGGAGGGGAGTCAAATCAGCCCCAGCATTTT. Amino acids: CASSYSLGGESNQPQHF.

The rearrangement links TRBV18 to TRBJ1-1; 8 bases line up with TRBD1. V was clipped by 4 bases and J by 1 base; unmatched bases: 2. The CDR3 totals 14 residues. CDR1 is KGHSH, CDR2 LQKENI, per germline. CDR3 DNA: TGTGCCAGCTCACGGCAGGGGGCGAACACTGAAGCTTTCTTT. It is translated as CASSRQGANTEAFF.

This chain joins TRBV7-9 and TRBJ2-1; 12 bases agree with TRBD2. CDR1 is SEHNR, CDR2 FQNEAQ, per germline (reference sequence). Trimming cost V 5 bases and J 7 bases; bases outside gene matches: 15. CDR3 length: 18 residues. The CDR3 nucleotides read TGTGCCAGCAGCCCACCCTACCGACTAGCGGGAGCTAAGAATGAGCAGTTCTTC. Translation gives CASSPPYRLAGAKNEQFF. Full variable domain (outside the CDR3, taken from reference TRBV7-9 and TRBJ2-1): DTGVSQNPRHKITKRGQNVTFRCDPISEHNRLYWYRQTLGQGPEFLTYFQNEAQLEKSRLLSDRFSAERPKGSFSTLEIQRTEQGDSAMYLCASSPPYRLAGAKNEQFFGPGTRLTVL.

The chain employs TRBV28 and TRBJ2-4; 9 nucleotides align to TRBD1. CDR3 size: 17 residues. V gave up 6 bases and J gave up 7 bases; unmatched junction bases: 16. Per the germline V gene, CDR1 is MDHEN and CDR2 is SYDVKM. The CDR3 nucleotides read TGTGCCAGCAGCCACATACCACAGGGGGCGCCCGTTAACATTCAGTACTTC. Its translation: CASSHIPQGAPVNIQYF.

V usage is TRBV10-1 and J usage is TRBJ2-6; 11 positions match TRBD1. The CDR3 contains 15 residues. V shed 8 bases, J shed 1 base, and the junction held 1 base outside the gene matches. Germline V gene lookup returns CDR1 WNHNN and CDR2 SYGVQD (reference sequence). CDR3 in DNA: TGCGCCAGCGGGGACAGGGGGTCTGGGGCCAACGTCCTGACTTTC. Its translation: CASGDRGSGANVLTF.

This chain connects TRBV9 to TRBJ1-2; the D gene is possibly TRBD1 (5 bases). The CDR3 spans 15 residues. Germline CDR1 SGDLS, CDR2 YYNGEE. V was pared by 6 bases and J by 4 bases, with 19 bases between. The CDR3: CASTLVGVGAYGYTF. CDR3 in DNA: TGTGCCAGCACCCTAGTTGGGGTTGGGGCCTATGGCTACACCTTC.